This entry describes one T cell receptor (beta chain). Ages ranged from roughly 18 to 100 years, with residence in some 25 US areas. In the authors' methods: Reference gene primer amplification in the assay estimated nucleated cell counts. This table comes from immunoSEQ multiplex PCR, and its TCRdb copy is limited to in-frame clones, with some not included. D and trimming were read from the DNA, whereas the V and J calls and clone size are those reported in that table. The table shows a few hundred thousand clones, with around 89% occurring only once. This sample was included in a study of blood T cell repertoires in COVID-19. Study-level information: Samples came from the United States, Italy and Spain, spanning acute and convalescent COVID-19. The analysed material was cDNA or gDNA that came from T cells, B-cell-depleted T cells, or PBMCs.

CDR1 MDHEN and CDR2 SYDVKM come from the germline V gene. The V gene lost 10 bases and the J gene lost 0 bases, with 18 bases spanning the gap. This CDR3 comprises 15 residues. This TCR was sampled from a woman between 18 and 29 years old who had recovered from COVID-19. Material for sequencing was PBMCs or T cells enriched from blood (not recorded which). The chain uses TRBV28 and TRBJ1-2; D remains ambiguous. The CDR3 bases are TGTGCCACCATATCAGAGGGTTCGACTAACTATGGCTACACCTTC. Translation: CATISEGSTNYGYTF.